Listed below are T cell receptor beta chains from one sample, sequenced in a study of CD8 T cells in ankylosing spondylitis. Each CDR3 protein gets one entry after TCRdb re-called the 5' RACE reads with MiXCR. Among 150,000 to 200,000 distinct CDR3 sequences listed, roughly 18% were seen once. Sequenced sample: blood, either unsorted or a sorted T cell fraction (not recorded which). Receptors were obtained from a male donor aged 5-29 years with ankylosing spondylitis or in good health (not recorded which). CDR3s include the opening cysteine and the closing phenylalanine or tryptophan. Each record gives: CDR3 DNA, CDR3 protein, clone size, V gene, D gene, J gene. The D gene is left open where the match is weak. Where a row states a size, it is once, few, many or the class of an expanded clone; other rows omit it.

TGTGCGGGTAAGCGGGAGTCCTACAATGAGCAGTTCTTC | CAGKRESYNEQFF | many | TRBV30 | TRBD2 | TRBJ2-1
TGTGCCAGCAGCTTAGCCGGGACTAGCGGGACAGTTGAGCAGTTCTTC | CASSLAGTSGTVEQFF | many | TRBV7-9 | TRBD2 | TRBJ2-1
TGTGCCAGCAGTACCGGGACAGGGGCCACCGGGGAGCTGTTTTTT | CASSTGTGATGELFF | many | TRBV6-5 | TRBD1 | TRBJ2-2
TGTGCCAGCAGTTTAGGATTGGCAGGGGGGCAACAAGAGACCCAGTACTTC | CASSLGLAGGQQETQYF | many | TRBV28 | NA | TRBJ2-5
TGTGCCATCAGTGACTGGGACAGAGGCAGTGGAGCTTTCTTT | CAISDWDRGSGAFF | many | TRBV10-3 | TRBD1 | TRBJ1-1
TGTGCCATCACCCGGGACCTTCCCGATGAGCAGTTCTTC | CAITRDLPDEQFF | many | TRBV10-3 | NA | TRBJ2-1
TGTGCCAGCAGTCGCGCCCGACTAGCCAATGAGCAGTTCTTC | CASSRARLANEQFF | many | TRBV6-5 | TRBD2 | TRBJ2-1
TGCGTCGGACGTACGAACACCGGGGAGCTGTTTTTT | CVGRTNTGELFF | many | TRBV12-3/TRBV12-4 | NA | TRBJ2-2
TGTGCCAGTAGTATAGGGTCAACGGCGTCCTACGAGCAGTACTTC | CASSIGSTASYEQYF | many | TRBV19 | NA | TRBJ2-7
TGTGCCAGCAGTGAAGCGTTGACAGGGGCTGGGGCCAACGTCCTGACTTTC | CASSEALTGAGANVLTF | NA | TRBV6-1 | TRBD1 | TRBJ2-6
TGCAGCGTAATAGGGGCTAATGAAAAACTGTTTTTT | CSVIGANEKLFF | once | TRBV29-1 | NA | TRBJ1-4
TGCAGTGCTCTTGTGGGCACAGATACGCAGTATTTT | CSALVGTDTQYF | many | TRBV20-1 | NA | TRBJ2-3
TGTGCCAGCAGTTCGACAGGGGACAATCAGCCCCAGCATTTT | CASSSTGDNQPQHF | many | TRBV12-3/TRBV12-4 | TRBD1 | TRBJ1-5
TGTGCTAGTGGTATCGACACGACCTACGAGCAGTACTTC | CASGIDTTYEQYF | many | TRBV12-5 | NA | TRBJ2-7
TGTGCCAGCAGCTTGACGGACACCCAAGGGGTTAATTCACCCCTCCACTTT | CASSLTDTQGVNSPLHF | NA | TRBV7-2 | NA | TRBJ1-6
TGTGCCAGCAGCCAAGACTTTCGTGATGGTCGCCTACAAGAGACCCAGTACTTC | CASSQDFRDGRLQETQYF | many | TRBV14 | NA | TRBJ2-5
TGTGCCAGCAGCTTATTGGGACAGGGTCGCGGGAGGTACACCGGGGAGCTGTTTTTT | CASSLLGQGRGRYTGELFF | many | TRBV7-8 | NA | TRBJ2-2
TGTGCCAGCAGCTATAGACTAGCGGGTTCACAAGAGACCCAGTACTTC | CASSYRLAGSQETQYF | many | TRBV7-6 | TRBD2 | TRBJ2-5
TGTGCCAGCAGCCAAGCGGCGGCAGGCCTACAAGAGACCCAGTACTTC | CASSQAAAGLQETQYF | NA | TRBV4-2 | NA | TRBJ2-5
TGCGCCAGCAGCTTGAGTCGGGGGAAACAAGAGACCCAGTACTTC | CASSLSRGKQETQYF | NA | TRBV5-1 | NA | TRBJ2-5
TGTGCCAGCAGCTTGCGGACTAGCGGGATCGGGGAGCAGTACTTC | CASSLRTSGIGEQYF | many | TRBV7-3 | TRBD2 | TRBJ2-7
TGCAGTGCTAGAGTGGGGGACAGGTTGAATTCACCCCTCCACTTT | CSARVGDRLNSPLHF | many | TRBV20-1 | TRBD1 | TRBJ1-6
TGTGCCAGCAGTGAAGCGAGCGCTGGGGCCAACGTCCTGACTTTC | CASSEASAGANVLTF | many | TRBV2 | NA | TRBJ2-6
TGTGCCAGCAGTCCTACTACCTATAATTCACCCCTCCACTTT | CASSPTTYNSPLHF | many | TRBV6-5 | NA | TRBJ1-6
TGTGCCAGCACCCACTGGGGCGCCGGGCAGTACTTC | CASTHWGAGQYF | many | TRBV11-2 | NA | TRBJ2-7
TGTGCCAGCAGTTCTGGGTATGGGTCAGGGGGCAAGGACAATGAGCAGTTCTTC | CASSSGYGSGGKDNEQFF | many | TRBV12-3/TRBV12-4 | TRBD1 | TRBJ2-1
TGCAGTGCTAGATCCCGGGACAGGGGGTACGAGCAGTACTTC | CSARSRDRGYEQYF | NA | TRBV20-1 | TRBD1 | TRBJ2-7
TGCAGCGTGGTGGACGCCCCGAGGAGGGGAGATACGCAGTATTTT | CSVVDAPRRGDTQYF | many | TRBV29-1 | NA | TRBJ2-3
TGCAGTGCTAGGGCAGGTCTCTCCGATACGCAGTATTTT | CSARAGLSDTQYF | NA | TRBV20-1 | NA | TRBJ2-3
TGTGCCAGCAGTGATCAAAGTTCCGGGGAGCTGTTTTTT | CASSDQSSGELFF | many | TRBV2 | NA | TRBJ2-2
TGCGCCAGCAGTGTTGAGCTCTTTAATGAAAAACTGTTTTTT | CASSVELFNEKLFF | many | TRBV5-1 | NA | TRBJ1-4
TGCAGCCCTACTAGAGGAGAGACCCAGTACTTC | CSPTRGETQYF | many | TRBV20-1 | NA | TRBJ2-5
TGTGCCAGCAGTTTCGGTTTCGGGGCCAACGTCCTGACTTTC | CASSFGFGANVLTF | many | TRBV27 | NA | TRBJ2-6
TGTGCCAGCAGCCAAGGTCTACTAGACGCGTTCTTC | CASSQGLLDAFF | many | TRBV3-1 | NA | TRBJ2-1
TGTGCCACCAGTAAGGACCGAAATACGCAGTATTTT | CATSKDRNTQYF | many | TRBV15 | NA | TRBJ2-3
TGCAGTGCTAGAGATCGAGGGAGATCCAATGAGCAGTTCTTC | CSARDRGRSNEQFF | many | TRBV20-1 | NA | TRBJ2-1
TGTGCCAGCAGCTTAGCTGCGGGGCATCAGCCCCAGCATTTT | CASSLAAGHQPQHF | NA | TRBV7-8 | NA | TRBJ1-5
TGTGCCAGCAGCTTAGAACTCGGCTCCTACAATGAGCAGTTCTTC | CASSLELGSYNEQFF | many | TRBV7-2 | NA | TRBJ2-1
TGTGCCAGCAGTTCCCCTCAAACTAGCGCGAGTGAGCAGTTCTTC | CASSSPQTSASEQFF | NA | TRBV27 | TRBD2 | TRBJ2-1
TGTGCCAGTAGTATTGGGGGCGTCAACACTGAAGCTTTCTTT | CASSIGGVNTEAFF | many | TRBV19 | NA | TRBJ1-1
TGCAGTGCCCGATCTAGCGGGGGGGATTACAATGAGCAGTTCTTC | CSARSSGGDYNEQFF | NA | TRBV20-1 | TRBD2 | TRBJ2-1
TGTGCCAGCAGTGAAGCAATCGGAGCGACCCCCAATGAGCAGTTCTTC | CASSEAIGATPNEQFF | many | TRBV2 | NA | TRBJ2-1
TGTGCCAGCAGCTTATTAGGAGGGACAGGGGCCTATGGCTACACCTTC | CASSLLGGTGAYGYTF | many | TRBV11-2 | TRBD1 | TRBJ1-2
TGTGCCAGCAGGGCAACAGGGGATTACTATGGCTACACCTTC | CASRATGDYYGYTF | once | TRBV6-5 | TRBD1 | TRBJ1-2
TGTGCCAGCAGCTGGGGACGGAAGAATGAAAAACTGTTTTTT | CASSWGRKNEKLFF | many | TRBV7-2 | NA | TRBJ1-4
TGCAGCGTACCGGGTCCGAACACCGGGGAGCTGTTTTTT | CSVPGPNTGELFF | few | TRBV29-1 | NA | TRBJ2-2
TGTGCCAGCAGCTTAGTCTGGATCTCTAGCGGCTCCTACAATGAGCAGTTCTTC | CASSLVWISSGSYNEQFF | many | TRBV11-2 | TRBD2 | TRBJ2-1
TGTGCCATCAGTCCCCGGGAGGGTTCCTACAATGAGCAGTTCTTC | CAISPREGSYNEQFF | NA | TRBV10-3 | TRBD2 | TRBJ2-1